This note documents a single T cell receptor beta chain sequence. The V gene lost 4 bases and the J gene lost 5 bases, with 24 bases spanning the gap. The CDR3 runs to 17 residues. Germline-derived CDR1 and CDR2 are SGHKS and YYEKEE (reference sequence). This sample is part of a study of blood T cell repertoires in COVID-19. Data came from immunoSEQ multiplex PCR; TCRdb stores just in-frame clones and leaves some out. The sample has roughly 250,000 clones, about 80% seen once; the top ten hold approximately 4.7%. The V call is TRBV5-5, the J call TRBJ2-5; TRBD2 might be the D (5 bases). Sequencing was done on a sample of peripheral blood. This receptor was identified in a man aged 50-60 years with active or convalescent COVID-19. CDR3 sequence reads: CASSPRGPPGSWETQYF. The DNA of the CDR3 is TGTGCCAGCAGCCCCCGGGGTCCCCCAGGATCCTGGGAGACCCAGTACTTC. Complete variable domain (other parts from reference TRBV5-5 and TRBJ2-5): DAGVTQSPTHLIKTRGQQVTLRCSPISGHKSVSWYQQVLGQGPQFIFQYYEKEERGRGNFPDRFSARQFPNYSSELNVNALLLGDSALYLCASSPRGPPGSWETQYFGPGTRLLVL.